The 21 T cell receptor beta chains given below trace back to one sample, sequenced in a study of shared clonotypes between healthy human individuals. Sequenced by immunoSEQ multiplex PCR; TCRdb stores in-frame clones only, minus some. The table records fewer than 3 million clones, roughly 92% of them present only once. The sample was naive CD4+ T cells from PBMCs. As to subset: CD45RA+ positively selected. The receptors originated from a man in his late teens or twenties in good health. Some clones in this sample may be carry-over from other donors' samples.

The J gene is TRBJ1-1, the V gene TRBV14; the match to TRBD1 covers 7 bases. The CDR3 consists of 16 residues. The germline V gene encodes CDR1 SGHDN and CDR2 FVKESK. V was pared by 2 bases and J by 4 bases, with 10 bases of the junction left unmatched. Written as DNA, the CDR3 is TGTGCCAGCAGCCAACTTCCTGCGTCAGGGGGCACTGAAGCTTTCTTT. Amino acid sequence: CASSQLPASGGTEAFF.

V and J are TRBV4-2 and TRBJ1-5; no clear D gene. CDR1 and CDR2 from the germline V gene are LGHNA and YNFKEQ. V shed 0 bases and J shed 11 bases, with 11 bases lying between them. CDR3 length: 13 amino acids. The CDR3 sequence: CASSQDSTKAQHF. In DNA form, the CDR3 reads TGTGCCAGCAGCCAAGATAGTACCAAGGCCCAGCATTTT.

For the CDR3, the DNA is TGTGCCAGCAGTTTACTAACCACAGATACGCAGTATTTT. Encoded protein: CASSLLTTDTQYF. The rearrangement uses TRBV27 and TRBJ2-3; D unresolved. The CDR3 has 13 amino acids. V was shortened by 2 bases and J by 2 bases, with 5 bases between the two germline ends. Germline loops: CDR1 MNHEY, CDR2 SMNVEV (reference sequence).

A few counts support this clone. The chain recombines TRBV18 with TRBJ2-2; D is perhaps TRBD1 (5 bases). CDR3 length equals 13 residues. With 5 bases removed from V and 7 bases from J, the gap between germline ends came to 11 bases. Germline V gene data show CDR1 as KGHSH and CDR2 as LQKENI. Here the CDR3 DNA reads TGTGCCAGCTCAGTCAGGGCTGGCGGGGAGCTGTTTTTT. Translation gives CASSVRAGGELFF.

In this sample, this clone turned up once. The CDR3 nucleotides are TGTGCCAGCAGTCTTCGACAGTACAATGAGCAGTTCTTC. Its protein product is CASSLRQYNEQFF. This rearrangement joins TRBV6-1 to TRBJ2-1; D might be TRBD1 (5 bases). V lost 5 bases to trimming and J lost 4 bases, with 9 bases between them. CDR1 MNHNS and CDR2 SASEGT come from the germline V gene. The CDR3 spans 13 residues.

The chain couples TRBV5-1 to TRBJ2-3; no clear D gene. This CDR3 region has 14 residues. Trimming pared 2 bases from V and 2 bases from J, leaving 9 bases between. Germline CDR1 and CDR2: SGHRS and YFSETQ. The DNA of the CDR3 is TGCGCCAGCAGCTTCATCCTCCTCACAGATACGCAGTATTTT. This sequence encodes CASSFILLTDTQYF.

The V call is TRBV6-6, the J call TRBJ2-7; 8 bases agree with TRBD1. The CDR3 contains 14 residues. The germline CDR1 and CDR2 sequences are MNHNY and SVGAGI (reference sequence). V dropped 5 bases and J dropped 7; count of bases not matched to a gene: 10. The CDR3, as DNA: TGTGCCAGCAGTCCAAGCCAGGGGGCGCGGGAGCAGTACTTC. It translates to CASSPSQGAREQYF.

V usage is TRBV6-5 and J usage is TRBJ2-7; D is unclear. The germline V gene has CDR1 MNHEY and CDR2 SVGAGI. Trimming removed 1 base at V and 5 bases at J, with 3 bases between. The CDR3 sequence is 11 residues long. The DNA of the CDR3 is TGTGCCAGCAGTTACTTTGACGAGCAGTACTTC. This sequence encodes CASSYFDEQYF.

J is TRBJ1-2 and V is TRBV6-6; 9 positions agree with TRBD1. V lost 6 bases, J lost 8 bases, and 13 bases stayed unmatched. Germline values: CDR1 MNHNY, CDR2 SVGAGI (reference sequence). CDR3 length: 15 residues. In DNA, the CDR3 is TGTGCCAGCAGCCCGCCGGACAGGGGAATAAGCGGCTACACCTTC. It codes for CASSPPDRGISGYTF.

The rearrangement joins TRBV11-1 to TRBJ2-3; D is uncertain. The CDR3 is 12 residues long. From germline, CDR1 is SGHAT and CDR2 FQDESV (reference sequence). Trimming took off 4 bases at V and 4 bases at J, with 6 bases between the two ends. CDR3 DNA sequence: TGTGCCAGCAGCTCTGAGGCAGATACGCAGTATTTT. Translating gives CASSSEADTQYF.

About this clone: Other nucleotide sequences from this sample produce the same CDR3. V gene TRBV5-1 combines with J gene TRBJ2-7; 10 bases align to TRBD1. The trim removed 4 bases at V and 2 bases at J, leaving 6 bases unmatched. Germline lookup yields CDR1 SGHRS and CDR2 YFSETQ. The CDR3 runs 15 residues. As DNA, the CDR3 is TGCGCCAGCAGCCCCGGACAGGGGGGCCCCTACGAGCAGTACTTC. This encodes CASSPGQGGPYEQYF.

The V gene is TRBV18, the J gene TRBJ1-2; a weak D match, TRBD1 (6 bases). The V gene lost 3 bases and the J gene lost 3 bases, with 11 bases spanning the gap. Germline V gives CDR1 KGHSH, CDR2 LQKENI. The CDR3 loop spans 14 amino acids. The chain's CDR3 is CASSPTDSDYGYTF. As DNA, the CDR3 is TGTGCCAGCTCACCTACGGACAGTGACTATGGCTACACCTTC.

The chain carries TRBV13 and TRBJ1-1; no clear D gene. The CDR3 sequence is 15 residues long. Per the germline V gene, CDR1 is PRHDT and CDR2 is FYEKMQ (reference sequence). V was cut by 0 bases and J by 0 bases, with 8 bases left in between. CDR3 amino acids: CASSLGKLMNTEAFF. The CDR3 bases are TGTGCCAGCAGCTTAGGCAAGCTAATGAACACTGAAGCTTTCTTT.

The rearrangement joins TRBV6-6 to TRBJ2-7; D gene ambiguous. Germline V lookup: CDR1 MNHNY, CDR2 SVGAGI (reference sequence). V was shortened by 2 bases and J by 6 bases, with 11 bases between the two germline ends. This CDR3 spans 13 amino acids. The CDR3 DNA follows: TGTGCCAGCAGTTACCGACCTGGTGTCGAGCAGTACTTC. This sequence encodes CASSYRPGVEQYF.

The chain combines TRBV7-3 with TRBJ2-5, with TRBD1 as a possible D gene (5 bases). The CDR3 spans 15 residues. Trimming left V 5 bases short and J 4 bases short, with 17 bases between. Germline-derived CDR1 and CDR2 are SGHTA and FQGTGA. The CDR3 DNA reads TGTGCCAGCAGCACCACCCTAGATAGGGGAGAGACCCAGTACTTC. Its protein product is CASSTTLDRGETQYF.

The V gene is TRBV10-3, the J gene TRBJ2-5; maybe TRBD2 (5 bases). The V end was cut by 0 bases, the J end by 7 bases, with 15 bases between. This CDR3 region has 15 residues. Germline-derived CDR1 and CDR2 are ENHRY and SYGVKD. The DNA of the CDR3 is TGTGCCATCAGTGAGTCTTCAGATTACCGGGGGACCCAGTACTTC. This encodes CAISESSDYRGTQYF.

The CDR3 region has the DNA TGTGCCAGCAGCCAATTAGGTTCTACCGAGCAGTACTTC. Translating it yields CASSQLGSTEQYF. This chain links TRBV14 with TRBJ2-7; D call uncertain. Germline loops: CDR1 SGHDN, CDR2 FVKESK. Trimming shortened V by 2 bases and J by 6 bases, and 11 bases separated the two germline ends. The CDR3 runs 13 residues.

The rearrangement links TRBV5-1 to TRBJ2-2, with 11 bases that match TRBD2. The germline V gene has CDR1 SGHRS and CDR2 YFSETQ. The CDR3 is 18 residues long. With V trimmed by 0 bases and J by 13 bases, 17 bases remained unmatched. CDR3 amino acids: CASSLGASGRRTPLGLFF. As DNA, the CDR3 is TGCGCCAGCAGCTTGGGGGCTAGCGGGAGGAGGACCCCTCTCGGGCTGTTTTTT.

J is TRBJ2-5 and V is TRBV15; TRBD1 matches 7 bases. Germline values: CDR1 LNHNV, CDR2 YYDKDF (reference sequence). With V trimmed by 2 bases and J by 1 base, 7 bases remained unmatched. CDR3 size: 16 residues. The CDR3 region has the DNA TGTGCCACCAGCAGAAAAGAGGGGGCGGGCCAAGAGACCCAGTACTTC. Translation: CATSRKEGAGQETQYF.

In its sample, this clone was seen once. The rearrangement links TRBV7-6 to TRBJ2-5; 7 bases match TRBD1. Trimming removed 6 bases from V and 0 bases from J; junction bases left unmatched: 4. The germline V gene encodes CDR1 SGHVS and CDR2 FNYEAQ. The CDR3 has 14 amino acids. CDR3 DNA: TGTGCCAGCAGGCCGACAGGGAACCAAGAGACCCAGTACTTC. This codes for CASRPTGNQETQYF.

The gene calls are TRBV2 and TRBJ2-5; perhaps TRBD1 as D (6 bases). Trimming cost V 4 bases and J 2 bases, with 14 bases left between them. CDR1 is SNHLY and CDR2 is FYNNEI in the germline V gene. The CDR3 has 15 amino acids. The CDR3 is CASSAGAVKQETQYF. The DNA of the CDR3 is TGTGCCAGCAGTGCAGGGGCGGTAAAGCAAGAGACCCAGTACTTC.